This T cell receptor beta chain was recovered during a study of cytotoxic CD8 clonotypes in ibrutinib-treated CLL. Study information: A median roughly 11 months of treatment, range 6 to 36, preceded the collection of response samples. Study findings and constraints: The clonality rise at ibrutinib response reflected private clonotype expansion. Baseline levels were approached again at progression, after clonality had risen at ibrutinib response.

The CDR3 consists of 11 residues. The germline CDR1 and CDR2 sequences are DFQATT and SNEGSKA (reference sequence). With 8 bases removed from V and 6 bases from J, the gap between germline ends came to 10 bases. Using immunoSEQ multiplex PCR, the repertoire was profiled, and TCRdb retains in-frame clones only, with some absent. The data show approximately 150,000 clones, with roughly 77% seen just once and approximately 28% held by the top ten. Remarks on this clone: Its antigen is currently unknown.

This clonotype originated in a human donor with chronic lymphocytic leukemia. The chain joins TRBV20-1 to TRBJ1-4; D is unresolved. Sequenced material: PBMCs, taken after 12 months of ibrutinib treatment. CDR3 amino acids: CSSYMYEKLFF. In DNA form, the CDR3 reads TGCAGTTCCTACATGTATGAAAAACTGTTTTTT.